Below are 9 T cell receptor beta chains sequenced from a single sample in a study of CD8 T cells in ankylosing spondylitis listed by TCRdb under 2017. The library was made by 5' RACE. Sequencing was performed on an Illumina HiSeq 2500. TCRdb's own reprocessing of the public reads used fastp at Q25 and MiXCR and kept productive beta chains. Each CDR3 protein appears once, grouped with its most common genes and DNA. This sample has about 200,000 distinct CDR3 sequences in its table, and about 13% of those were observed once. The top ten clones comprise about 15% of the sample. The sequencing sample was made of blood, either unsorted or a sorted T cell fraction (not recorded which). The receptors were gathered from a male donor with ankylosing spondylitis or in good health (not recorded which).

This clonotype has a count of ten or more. CDR3 sequence: CSVDSGGLPGELFF. The CDR3, as DNA: TGCAGCGTTGATTCAGGGGGGCTCCCCGGGGAGCTGTTTTTT. The rearrangement uses TRBV29-1 and TRBJ2-2, with TRBD1 as a possible D gene (7 bases). This CDR3 region has 14 residues. The germline gives CDR1 SQVTM, CDR2 ANQGSEA. V lost 3 bases and J 6 bases, leaving 14 bases between the germline ends.

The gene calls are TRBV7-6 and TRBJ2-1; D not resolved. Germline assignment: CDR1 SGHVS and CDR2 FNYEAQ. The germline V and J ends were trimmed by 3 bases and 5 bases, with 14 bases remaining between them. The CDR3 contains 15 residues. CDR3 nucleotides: TGTGCCAGCAGCTTTCGGACCGGAGCCAACAATGAGCAGTTCTTC. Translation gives CASSFRTGANNEQFF.

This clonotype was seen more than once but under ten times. The CDR3: CAWRQSTGELFF. The CDR3, as DNA: TGTGCCTGGAGGCAAAGCACCGGGGAGCTGTTTTTT. This chain links TRBV30 with TRBJ2-2, with D hard to call. Germline-derived CDR1 and CDR2 are GTSNPN and SVGIG (reference sequence). Trimming stripped 3 bases from V and 4 bases from J, with 6 bases between. The CDR3 contains 12 residues.

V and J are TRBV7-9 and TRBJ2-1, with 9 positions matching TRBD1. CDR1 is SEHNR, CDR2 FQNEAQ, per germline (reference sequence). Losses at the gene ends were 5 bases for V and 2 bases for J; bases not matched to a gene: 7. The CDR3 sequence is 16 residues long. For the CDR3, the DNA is TGTGCCAGCAGCCAACGACAGGGGGTCACCTACAATGAGCAGTTCTTC. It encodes CASSQRQGVTYNEQFF.

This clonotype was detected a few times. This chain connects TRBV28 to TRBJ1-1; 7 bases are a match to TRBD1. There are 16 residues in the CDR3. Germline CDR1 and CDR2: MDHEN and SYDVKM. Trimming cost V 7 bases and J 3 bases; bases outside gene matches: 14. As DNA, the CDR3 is TGTGCCAGCATCCCCGGACAGGTTGTGTTGTACACTGAAGCTTTCTTT. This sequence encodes CASIPGQVVLYTEAFF.

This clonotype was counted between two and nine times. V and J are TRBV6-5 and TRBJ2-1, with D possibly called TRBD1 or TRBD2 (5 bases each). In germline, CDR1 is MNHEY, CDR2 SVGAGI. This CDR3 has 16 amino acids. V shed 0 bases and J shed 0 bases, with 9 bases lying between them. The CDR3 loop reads CASSYSGTHSYNEQFF. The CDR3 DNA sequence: TGTGCCAGCAGTTACTCGGGGACCCACTCCTACAATGAGCAGTTCTTC.

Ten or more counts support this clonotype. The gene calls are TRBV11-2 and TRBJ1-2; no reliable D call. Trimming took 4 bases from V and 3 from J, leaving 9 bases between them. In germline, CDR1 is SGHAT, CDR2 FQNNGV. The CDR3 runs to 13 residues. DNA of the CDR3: TGTGCCAGCAGCTCCCCGGGAGACTATGGCTACACCTTC. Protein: CASSSPGDYGYTF.

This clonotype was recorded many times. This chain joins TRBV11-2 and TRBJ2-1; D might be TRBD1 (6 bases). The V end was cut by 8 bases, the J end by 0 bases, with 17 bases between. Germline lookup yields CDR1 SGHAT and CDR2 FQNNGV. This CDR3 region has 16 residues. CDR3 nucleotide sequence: TGTGCCAGCCGGCTAGCAGGGGTGAGCTCCTACAATGAGCAGTTCTTC. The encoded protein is CASRLAGVSSYNEQFF.

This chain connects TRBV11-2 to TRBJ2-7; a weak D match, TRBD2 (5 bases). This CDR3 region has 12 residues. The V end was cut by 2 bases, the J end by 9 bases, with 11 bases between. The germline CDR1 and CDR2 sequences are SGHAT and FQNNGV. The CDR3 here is CASSLTGEMQYF. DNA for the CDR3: TGTGCCAGCAGCTTAACCGGGGAAATGCAGTACTTC.